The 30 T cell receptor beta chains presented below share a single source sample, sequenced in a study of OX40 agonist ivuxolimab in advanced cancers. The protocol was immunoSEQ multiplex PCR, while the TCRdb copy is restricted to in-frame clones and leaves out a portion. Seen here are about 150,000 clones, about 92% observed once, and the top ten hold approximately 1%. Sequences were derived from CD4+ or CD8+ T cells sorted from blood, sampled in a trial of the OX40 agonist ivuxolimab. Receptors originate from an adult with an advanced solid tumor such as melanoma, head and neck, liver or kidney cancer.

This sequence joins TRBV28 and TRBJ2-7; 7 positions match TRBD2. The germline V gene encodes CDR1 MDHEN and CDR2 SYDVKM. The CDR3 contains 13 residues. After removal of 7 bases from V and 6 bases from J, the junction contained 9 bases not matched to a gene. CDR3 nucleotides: TGTGCCAGCATTAGCGGGTCTCATGGCGAGCAGTACTTC. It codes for CASISGSHGEQYF.

The CDR3 reads CASSLSGGADSPLHF. CDR3 nucleotides: TGTGCCAGCAGCCTATCCGGAGGGGCGGATTCACCCCTCCACTTT. The J gene is TRBJ1-6, the V gene TRBV13, with D tentatively TRBD1 (5 bases). The V gene lost 5 bases and the J gene lost 8 bases, with 16 bases spanning the gap. Germline CDR1 and CDR2: PRHDT and FYEKMQ (reference sequence). The CDR3 runs to 15 residues.

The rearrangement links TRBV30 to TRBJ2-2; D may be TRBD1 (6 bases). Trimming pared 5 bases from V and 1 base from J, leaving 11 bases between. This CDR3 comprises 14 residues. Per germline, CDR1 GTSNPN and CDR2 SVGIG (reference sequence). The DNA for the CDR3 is TGTGCCTGGCGCAGACAGGAGAACACCGGGGAGCTGTTTTTT. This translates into CAWRRQENTGELFF. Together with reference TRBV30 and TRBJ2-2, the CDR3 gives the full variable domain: SQTIHQWPATLVQPVGSPLSLECTVEGTSNPNLYWYRQAAGRGLQLLFYSVGIGQISSEVPQNLSASRPQDRQFILSSKKLLLSDSGFYLCAWRRQENTGELFFGEGSRLTVL.

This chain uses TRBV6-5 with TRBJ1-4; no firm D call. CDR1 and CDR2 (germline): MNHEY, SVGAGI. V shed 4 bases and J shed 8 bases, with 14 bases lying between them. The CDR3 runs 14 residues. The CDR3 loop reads CASSSGRPWEKLFF. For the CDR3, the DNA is TGTGCCAGCAGTTCCGGACGGCCCTGGGAAAAACTGTTTTTT.

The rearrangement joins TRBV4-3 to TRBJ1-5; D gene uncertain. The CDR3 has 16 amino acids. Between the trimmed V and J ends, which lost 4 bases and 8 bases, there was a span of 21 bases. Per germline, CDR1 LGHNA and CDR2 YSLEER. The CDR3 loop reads CASSPTRSLGREPQHF. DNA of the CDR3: TGCGCCAGCAGCCCGACCCGGTCCCTAGGGAGAGAGCCCCAGCATTTT.

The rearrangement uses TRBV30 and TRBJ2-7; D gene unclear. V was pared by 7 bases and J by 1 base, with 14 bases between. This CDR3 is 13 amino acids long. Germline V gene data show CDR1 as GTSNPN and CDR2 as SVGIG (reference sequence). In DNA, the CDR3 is TGTGCCTCCGCAGGTTTGGGGTCCTACGAGCAGTACTTC. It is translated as CASAGLGSYEQYF.

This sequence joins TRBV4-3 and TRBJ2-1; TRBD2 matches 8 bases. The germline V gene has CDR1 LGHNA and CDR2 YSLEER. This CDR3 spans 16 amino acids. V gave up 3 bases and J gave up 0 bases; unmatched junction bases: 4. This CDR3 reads CASSQAGTSSYNEQFF. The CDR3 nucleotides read TGCGCCAGCAGCCAGGCCGGGACTAGCTCCTACAATGAGCAGTTCTTC.

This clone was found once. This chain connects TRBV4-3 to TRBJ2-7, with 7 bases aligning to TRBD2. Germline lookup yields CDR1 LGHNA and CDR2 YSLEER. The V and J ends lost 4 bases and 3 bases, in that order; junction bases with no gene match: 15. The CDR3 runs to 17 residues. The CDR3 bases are TGCGCCAGCAGCCTCTATACGAGCGGGATCAGGGACTACGAGCAGTACTTC. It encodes CASSLYTSGIRDYEQYF.

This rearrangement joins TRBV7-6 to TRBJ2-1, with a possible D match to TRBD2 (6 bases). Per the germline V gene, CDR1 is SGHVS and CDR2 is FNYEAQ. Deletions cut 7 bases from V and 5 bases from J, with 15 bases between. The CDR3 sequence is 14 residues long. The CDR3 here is CASTIGTGNNEQFF. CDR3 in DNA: TGTGCCAGCACCATAGGGACTGGGAACAATGAGCAGTTCTTC.

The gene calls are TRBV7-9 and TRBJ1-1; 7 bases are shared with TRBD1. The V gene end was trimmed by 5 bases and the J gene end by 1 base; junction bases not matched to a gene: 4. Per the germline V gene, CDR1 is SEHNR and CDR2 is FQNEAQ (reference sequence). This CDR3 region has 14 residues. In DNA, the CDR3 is TGTGCCAGCAGCCTTGGGACAGCGAACACTGAAGCTTTCTTT. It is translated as CASSLGTANTEAFF.

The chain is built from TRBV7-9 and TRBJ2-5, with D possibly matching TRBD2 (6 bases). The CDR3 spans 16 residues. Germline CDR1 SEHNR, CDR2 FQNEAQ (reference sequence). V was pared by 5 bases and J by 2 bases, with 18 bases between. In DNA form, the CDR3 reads TGTGCCAGCAGCACCGGGGACCGAGGACTACAAGAGACCCAGTACTTC. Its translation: CASSTGDRGLQETQYF.

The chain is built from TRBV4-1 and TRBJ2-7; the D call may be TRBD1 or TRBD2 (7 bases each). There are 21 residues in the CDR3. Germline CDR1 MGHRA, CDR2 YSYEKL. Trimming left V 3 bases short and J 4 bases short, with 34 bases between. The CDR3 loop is CASSQTALLAGVRGRRYEQYF. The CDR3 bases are TGCGCCAGCAGCCAGACTGCCCTGTTAGCGGGCGTAAGGGGGCGTAGATACGAGCAGTACTTC.

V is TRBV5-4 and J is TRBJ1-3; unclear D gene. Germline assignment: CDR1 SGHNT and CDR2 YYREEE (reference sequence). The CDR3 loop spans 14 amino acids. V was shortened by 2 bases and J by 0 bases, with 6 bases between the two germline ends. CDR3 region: CASSFKNSGNTIYF. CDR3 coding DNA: TGTGCCAGCAGCTTCAAAAACTCTGGAAACACCATATATTTT.

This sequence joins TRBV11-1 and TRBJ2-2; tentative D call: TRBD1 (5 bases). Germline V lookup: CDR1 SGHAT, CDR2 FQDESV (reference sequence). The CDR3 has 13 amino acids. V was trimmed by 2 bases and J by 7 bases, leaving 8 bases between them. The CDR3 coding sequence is TGTGCCAGCAGCTTACAGGGATTCGGGGAGCTGTTTTTT. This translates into CASSLQGFGELFF.

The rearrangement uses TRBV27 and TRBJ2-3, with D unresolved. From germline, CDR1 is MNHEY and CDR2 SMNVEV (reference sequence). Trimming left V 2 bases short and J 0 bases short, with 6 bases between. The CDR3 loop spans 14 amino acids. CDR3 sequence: CASSLRSSTDTQYF. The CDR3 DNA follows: TGTGCCAGCAGTTTACGTTCTAGCACAGATACGCAGTATTTT.

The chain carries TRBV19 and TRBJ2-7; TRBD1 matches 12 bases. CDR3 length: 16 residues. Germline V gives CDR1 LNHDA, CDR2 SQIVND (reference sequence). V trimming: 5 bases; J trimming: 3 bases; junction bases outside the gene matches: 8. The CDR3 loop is CASSPRDRGPVYEQYF. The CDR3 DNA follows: TGTGCCAGTAGTCCCCGGGACAGGGGGCCAGTCTACGAGCAGTACTTC. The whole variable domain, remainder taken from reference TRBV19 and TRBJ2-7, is DGGITQSPKYLFRKEGQNVTLSCEQNLNHDAMYWYRQDPGQGLRLIYYSQIVNDFQKGDIAEGYSVSREKKESFPLTVTSAQKNPTAFYLCASSPRDRGPVYEQYFGPGTRLTVT.

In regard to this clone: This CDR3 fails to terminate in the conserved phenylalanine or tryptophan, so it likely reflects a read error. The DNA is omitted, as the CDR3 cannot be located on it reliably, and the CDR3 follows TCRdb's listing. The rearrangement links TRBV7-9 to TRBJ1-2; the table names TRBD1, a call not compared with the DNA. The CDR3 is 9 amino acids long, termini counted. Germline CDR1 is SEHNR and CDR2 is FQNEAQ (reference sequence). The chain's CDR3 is CASSLPGDL.

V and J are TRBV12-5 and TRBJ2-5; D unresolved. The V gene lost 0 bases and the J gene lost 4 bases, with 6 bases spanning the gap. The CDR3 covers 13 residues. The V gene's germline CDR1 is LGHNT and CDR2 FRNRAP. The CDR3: CASGLVIGETQYF. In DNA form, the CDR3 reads TGTGCTAGTGGTTTGGTAATAGGAGAGACCCAGTACTTC.

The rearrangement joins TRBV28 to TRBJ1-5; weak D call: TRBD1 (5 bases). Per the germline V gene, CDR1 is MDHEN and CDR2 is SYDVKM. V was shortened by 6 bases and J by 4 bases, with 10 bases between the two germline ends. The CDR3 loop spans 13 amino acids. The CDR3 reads CASSSGLNQPQHF. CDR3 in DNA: TGTGCCAGCAGCTCGGGGCTTAATCAGCCCCAGCATTTT.

The CDR3 reads CASSSSFSPLHF. The CDR3 DNA reads TGTGCCAGCAGCTCGTCCTTTTCACCCCTCCACTTT. The chain couples TRBV13 to TRBJ1-6; D ambiguous. V was clipped by 4 bases and J by 9 bases, with 7 bases between them. Germline CDR1 PRHDT, CDR2 FYEKMQ (reference sequence). The CDR3 has 12 amino acids.

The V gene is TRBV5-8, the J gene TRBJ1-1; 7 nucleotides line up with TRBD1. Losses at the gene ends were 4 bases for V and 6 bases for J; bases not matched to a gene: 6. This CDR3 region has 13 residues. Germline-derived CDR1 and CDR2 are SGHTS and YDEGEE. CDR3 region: CASSLDRVAEAFF. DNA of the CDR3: TGTGCCAGCAGCCTAGACAGGGTCGCTGAAGCTTTCTTT. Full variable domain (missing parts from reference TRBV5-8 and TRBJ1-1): EAGVTQSPTHLIKTRGQQATLRCSPISGHTSVYWYQQALGLGLQFLLWYDEGEERNRGNFPPRFSGRQFPNYSSELNVNALELEDSALYLCASSLDRVAEAFFGQGTRLTVV.

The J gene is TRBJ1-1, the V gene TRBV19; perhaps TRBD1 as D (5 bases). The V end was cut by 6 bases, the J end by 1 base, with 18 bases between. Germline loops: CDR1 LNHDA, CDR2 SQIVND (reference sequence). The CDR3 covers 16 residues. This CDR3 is CASRSRANIRNTEAFF. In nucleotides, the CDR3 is TGTGCCAGTAGGTCCAGGGCCAACATTAGGAACACTGAAGCTTTCTTT.

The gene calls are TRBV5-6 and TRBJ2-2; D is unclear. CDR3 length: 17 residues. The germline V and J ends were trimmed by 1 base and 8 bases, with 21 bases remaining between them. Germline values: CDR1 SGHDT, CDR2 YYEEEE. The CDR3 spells CASSLSFRASLAGELFF. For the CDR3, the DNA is TGTGCCAGCAGCTTGTCATTCCGGGCCTCCCTTGCAGGGGAGCTGTTTTTT.

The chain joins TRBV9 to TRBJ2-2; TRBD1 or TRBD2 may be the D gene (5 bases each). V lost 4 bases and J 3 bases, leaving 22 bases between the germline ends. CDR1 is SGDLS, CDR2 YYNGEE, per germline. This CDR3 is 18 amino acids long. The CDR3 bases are TGTGCCAGCAGCCCGAAACCAGGGTGGGACGCAGACACCGGGGAGCTGTTTTTT. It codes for CASSPKPGWDADTGELFF.

CDR3 in amino acids: CASSGGLRYTEAFF. CDR3 sequence (DNA): TGTGCCAGCTCAGGGGGCTTACGGTACACTGAAGCTTTCTTT. The chain links TRBV18 to TRBJ1-1, with D possibly being TRBD1 (6 bases). The CDR3 is 14 amino acids. The germline CDR1 and CDR2 sequences are KGHSH and LQKENI. V was cut by 5 bases and J by 3 bases, with 13 bases left in between. Using reference TRBV18 and TRBJ1-1 for the parts outside the CDR3, the full variable domain is NAGVMQNPRHLVRRRGQEARLRCSPMKGHSHVYWYRQLPEEGLKFMVYLQKENIIDESGMPKERFSAEFPKEGPSILRIQQVVRGDSAAYFCASSGGLRYTEAFFGQGTRLTVV.

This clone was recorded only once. The CDR3 nucleotides read TGTGCCATCAGTGAGTTAGGACAGGTAGGCAAATACAATGAGCAGTTCTTC. It encodes CAISELGQVGKYNEQFF. The V call is TRBV10-3, the J call TRBJ2-1, with 7 bases fitting TRBD1. V lost 1 base to trimming and J lost 4 bases; unmatched junction nucleotides: 10. The CDR3 consists of 17 residues. Germline V CDR1 and CDR2: ENHRY, SYGVKD.

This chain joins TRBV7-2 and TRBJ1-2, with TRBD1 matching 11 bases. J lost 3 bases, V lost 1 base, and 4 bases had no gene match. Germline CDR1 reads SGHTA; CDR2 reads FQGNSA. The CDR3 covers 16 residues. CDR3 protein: CASSLGTGGIYYGYTF. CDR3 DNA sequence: TGTGCCAGCAGCTTAGGGACAGGGGGCATTTACTATGGCTACACCTTC.

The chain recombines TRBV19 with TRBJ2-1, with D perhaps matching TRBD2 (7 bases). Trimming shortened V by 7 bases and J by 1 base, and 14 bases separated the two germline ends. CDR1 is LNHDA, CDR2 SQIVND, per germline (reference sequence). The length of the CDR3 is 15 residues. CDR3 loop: CASIGGAFSYNEQFF. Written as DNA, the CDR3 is TGTGCCAGTATTGGGGGGGCATTTTCCTACAATGAGCAGTTCTTC.

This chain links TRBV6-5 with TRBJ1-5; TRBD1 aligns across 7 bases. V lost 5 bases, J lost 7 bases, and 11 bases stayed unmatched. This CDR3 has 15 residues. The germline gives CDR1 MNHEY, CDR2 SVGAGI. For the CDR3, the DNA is TGTGCCAGCAGTCTACAGGGGAGGCTCGGGCAGCCCCAGCATTTT. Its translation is CASSLQGRLGQPQHF.

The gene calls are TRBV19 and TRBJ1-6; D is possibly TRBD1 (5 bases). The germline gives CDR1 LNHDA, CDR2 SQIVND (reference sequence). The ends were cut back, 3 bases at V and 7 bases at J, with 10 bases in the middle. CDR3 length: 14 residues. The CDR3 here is CASSMAGRNSPLHF. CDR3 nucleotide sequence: TGTGCCAGTAGTATGGCAGGGAGAAATTCACCCCTCCACTTT.